The 24 T cell receptor beta chains below all came from one sample that was sequenced in a study of cytomegalovirus exposure and HLA in healthy donors. The PCR had 60 Vbeta and 13 Jbeta primers. Sequencing used immunoSEQ multiplex PCR; TCRdb keeps in-frame clones, though not all of them. The listing records some 80,000 clones. Material for sequencing was PBMCs. These receptors were collected from a woman younger than 45 in good health and CMV-seronegative.

The rearrangement links TRBV6-1 to TRBJ1-3; D unclear. CDR3 length: 14 amino acids. Per germline, CDR1 MNHNS and CDR2 SASEGT. With 5 bases removed from V and 0 bases from J, the gap between germline ends came to 8 bases. CDR3 sequence (DNA): TGTGCCAGCAGTACAGATACCTCTGGAAACACCATATATTTT. Its translation: CASSTDTSGNTIYF.

This chain uses TRBV6-5 with TRBJ1-2; TRBD1 matches at 8 bases. This CDR3 spans 14 amino acids. The V and J ends lost 5 bases and 4 bases, in that order; junction bases with no gene match: 6. Germline CDR1 reads MNHEY; CDR2 reads SVGAGI. CDR3 residues: CASSPLTGGYGYTF. The CDR3 DNA reads TGTGCCAGCAGTCCCCTAACAGGGGGCTATGGCTACACCTTC.

V and J are TRBV29-1 and TRBJ1-2, with D perhaps matching TRBD1 (5 bases). Looked up from germline, CDR1 is SQVTM and CDR2 is ANQGSEA. V lost 5 bases and J 2 bases, leaving 15 bases between the germline ends. The CDR3 covers 14 residues. CDR3: CSVILGAPNYGYTF. As DNA, the CDR3 is TGCAGCGTTATACTTGGGGCCCCGAACTATGGCTACACCTTC.

The V and J genes are TRBV27 and TRBJ2-1; TRBD2 is a possible D gene (5 bases). The CDR3 is 14 amino acids. Germline-derived CDR1 and CDR2 are MNHEY and SMNVEV (reference sequence). Deletions cut 5 bases from V and 6 bases from J, with 14 bases between. In DNA form, the CDR3 reads TGTGCCAGCAGTCCGGGGATGGGTACCAATGAGCAGTTCTTC. Translating it yields CASSPGMGTNEQFF.

The V and J genes are TRBV5-1 and TRBJ2-1, with a possible D match to TRBD2 (6 bases). The CDR3 runs to 16 residues. Germline lookup yields CDR1 SGHRS and CDR2 YFSETQ. V dropped 0 bases and J dropped 0 bases, with 10 bases sitting between them. CDR3 loop: CASSLGLANSYNEQFF. CDR3 nucleotide sequence: TGCGCCAGCAGCTTGGGGCTAGCGAACTCCTACAATGAGCAGTTCTTC.

V and J are TRBV2 and TRBJ1-1, with 8 bases fitting TRBD1. The CDR3 contains 12 residues. Germline loops: CDR1 SNHLY, CDR2 FYNNEI. V lost 8 bases, J lost 6 bases, and 5 bases stayed unmatched. This chain's CDR3 is CASDRGSPEAFF. The CDR3 DNA reads TGTGCCAGCGACAGGGGTTCGCCTGAAGCTTTCTTT.

The chain combines TRBV29-1 with TRBJ1-4; 7 bases agree with TRBD1. J lost 3 bases, V lost 7 bases, and 5 bases had no gene match. Germline CDR1 SQVTM, CDR2 ANQGSEA. This CDR3 has 13 residues. CDR3 sequence (DNA): TGCAGCGGCTGGGACAGCTCTAATGAAAAACTGTTTTTT. It is translated as CSGWDSSNEKLFF.

This chain uses TRBV6-6 with TRBJ2-3, with D tentatively TRBD2 (6 bases). The length of the CDR3 is 15 residues. CDR1 and CDR2 from the germline V gene are MNHNY and SVGAGI (reference sequence). Trimming stripped 3 bases from V and 2 bases from J, with 12 bases between. The CDR3 here is CASSYQGGDTDTQYF. In DNA, the CDR3 is TGTGCCAGCAGTTATCAGGGAGGAGACACAGATACGCAGTATTTT.

The chain employs TRBV25-1 and TRBJ2-5; 7 positions agree with TRBD1. CDR3 length: 17 amino acids. V lost 0 bases, J lost 5 bases, and 12 bases stayed unmatched. Germline loops: CDR1 MGHDK, CDR2 SYGVNS. The CDR3 here is CASSEYVGRGFGETQYF. CDR3 coding DNA: TGTGCCAGCAGTGAATATGTGGGCAGGGGGTTTGGGGAGACCCAGTACTTC. The whole variable domain, remainder taken from reference TRBV25-1 and TRBJ2-5, is EADIYQTPRYLVIGTGKKITLECSQTMGHDKMYWYQQDPGMELHLIHYSYGVNSTEKGDLSSESTVSRIRTEHFPLTLESARPSHTSQYLCASSEYVGRGFGETQYFGPGTRLLVL.

The chain joins TRBV7-8 to TRBJ2-7; 7 nucleotides agree with TRBD1. Germline V gene lookup returns CDR1 SGHVS and CDR2 FQNEAQ. V shed 5 bases and J 3 bases; nucleotides not matched to a gene: 7. This CDR3 contains 14 residues. The CDR3 here is CASSPPGQSYEQYF. CDR3 DNA: TGTGCCAGCAGCCCCCCGGGACAGAGCTACGAGCAGTACTTC.

V usage is TRBV9 and J usage is TRBJ1-4; tentative D call: TRBD1 (6 bases). Trimming removed 0 bases at V and 8 bases at J, with 14 bases between. Germline V lookup: CDR1 SGDLS, CDR2 YYNGEE. The CDR3 is made up of 15 amino acids. The CDR3 spells CASSVGSGEGEKLFF. CDR3 DNA sequence: TGTGCCAGCAGCGTAGGTTCAGGGGAGGGCGAAAAACTGTTTTTT.

The CDR3 nucleotides are TGCGCCAGCTGCCAGGGCACAAGGAGCACTGAAGCTTTCTTT. Translating gives CASCQGTRSTEAFF. This chain uses TRBV5-1 with TRBJ1-1; weak D call: TRBD1 (5 bases). CDR3 length: 14 amino acids. Germline CDR1 SGHRS, CDR2 YFSETQ. V was clipped by 7 bases and J by 4 bases, with 17 bases between them. The variable domain in full, completed from reference TRBV5-1 and TRBJ1-1, reads KAGVTQTPRYLIKTRGQQVTLSCSPISGHRSVSWYQQTPGQGLQFLFEYFSETQRNKGNFPGRFSGRQFSNSRSEMNVSTLELGDSALYLCASCQGTRSTEAFFGQGTRLTVV.

J is TRBJ1-2 and V is TRBV2, with D maybe TRBD1 (5 bases). Germline assignment: CDR1 SNHLY and CDR2 FYNNEI. Trimming stripped 5 bases from V and 3 bases from J, with 16 bases between. The CDR3 consists of 15 residues. The CDR3 protein is CASSSPEGPHYGYTF. CDR3 nucleotides: TGTGCCAGCAGTTCTCCGGAGGGACCCCACTATGGCTACACCTTC. Variable domain in full (rest from reference TRBV2 and TRBJ1-2): EPEVTQTPSHQVTQMGQEVILRCVPISNHLYFYWYRQILGQKVEFLVSFYNNEISEKSEIFDDQFSVERPDGSNFTLKIRSTKLEDSAMYFCASSSPEGPHYGYTFGSGTRLTVV.

This chain links TRBV19 with TRBJ1-1, with D tentatively TRBD1 (5 bases). Germline assignment: CDR1 LNHDA and CDR2 SQIVND (reference sequence). The CDR3 length is 11 residues. The V gene lost 10 bases and the J gene lost 11 bases, with 17 bases spanning the gap. The chain's CDR3 is CATNTGGWAFF. CDR3 in DNA: TGTGCCACCAACACAGGCGGATGGGCTTTCTTT.

The V call is TRBV29-1, the J call TRBJ1-2; 10 bases map to TRBD1. This CDR3 contains 15 residues. The germline V gene has CDR1 SQVTM and CDR2 ANQGSEA. The V segment lost 5 bases and the J segment 6 bases; nucleotides outside the gene matches: 12. CDR3 loop: CSVSPGTGVSDGYTF. CDR3 bases: TGCAGCGTTTCACCCGGGACAGGGGTTTCGGATGGCTACACCTTC.

This rearrangement joins TRBV7-2 to TRBJ1-2; 11 nucleotides match TRBD1. The V gene end was trimmed by 1 base and the J gene end by 4 bases; junction bases not matched to a gene: 5. Germline-derived CDR1 and CDR2 are SGHTA and FQGNSA. The CDR3 has 16 amino acids. CDR3 DNA: TGTGCCAGCAGCTTAGGCGGGGGACAGGGGGGCTATGGCTACACCTTC. Translated: CASSLGGGQGGYGYTF.

The chain employs TRBV2 and TRBJ2-1; unclear D gene. V was cut by 6 bases and J by 4 bases, with 7 bases left in between. There are 12 residues in the CDR3. The germline V gene has CDR1 SNHLY and CDR2 FYNNEI. This CDR3 is CASSPTYNEQFF. The CDR3 bases are TGTGCCAGCAGCCCCACTTACAATGAGCAGTTCTTC.

The V gene is TRBV11-2, the J gene TRBJ2-3; 10 positions agree with TRBD2. Germline V gives CDR1 SGHAT, CDR2 FQNNGV. V lost 5 bases and J lost 6; bases outside the gene matches: 14. This CDR3 has 17 amino acids. DNA of the CDR3: TGTGCCAGCAGCCCGCGGACTAGCGGTTCCGCGCGGGATACGCAGTATTTT. Residues: CASSPRTSGSARDTQYF.

The chain uses TRBV6-1 and TRBJ1-5; no clear D gene. Trimming took 4 bases from V and 8 from J, leaving 9 bases between them. The length of the CDR3 is 12 residues. CDR1 is MNHNS and CDR2 is SASEGT in the germline V gene. CDR3 nucleotides: TGTGCCAGCAGTGGATCGGTGGAGCCCCAGCATTTT. Protein sequence: CASSGSVEPQHF.

The chain has TRBV5-5 and TRBJ1-2, with 8 bases lining up with TRBD1. This CDR3 has 15 residues. Germline V CDR1 and CDR2: SGHKS, YYEKEE (reference sequence). Germline trimming cut 4 bases from V and 0 bases from J; bases unmatched to any gene: 5. The CDR3 sequence: CASSIGTGSNYGYTF. CDR3 nucleotides: TGTGCCAGCAGCATTGGGACAGGCTCTAACTATGGCTACACCTTC.

The chain carries TRBV9 and TRBJ2-1, with 7 bases matching TRBD2. Germline V gene lookup returns CDR1 SGDLS and CDR2 YYNGEE. V dropped 3 bases and J dropped 5; count of bases not matched to a gene: 5. This CDR3 spans 14 amino acids. The CDR3 here is CASSGGTTHNEQFF. DNA of the CDR3: TGTGCCAGCAGCGGCGGGACTACCCACAATGAGCAGTTCTTC.

V usage is TRBV9 and J usage is TRBJ2-7, with 14 bases fitting TRBD2. The germline V gene encodes CDR1 SGDLS and CDR2 YYNGEE. Trimming cost V 3 bases and J 8 bases; bases outside gene matches: 4. The CDR3 runs to 14 residues. CDR3 DNA sequence: TGTGCCAGCAGCGCCGGACTAGCGGGGGGCCAGCAGTACTTC. Translated, it gives CASSAGLAGGQQYF. The variable domain in full, with the rest retrieved from reference TRBV9 and TRBJ2-7, is DSGVTQTPKHLITATGQRVTLRCSPRSGDLSVYWYQQSLDQGLQFLIQYYNGEERAKGNILERFSAQQFPDLHSELNLSSLELGDSALYFCASSAGLAGGQQYFGPGTRLTVT.

CDR3 sequence: CATTSREGVNTEAFF. For the CDR3, the DNA is TGTGCCACCACCTCACGGGAGGGAGTGAACACTGAAGCTTTCTTT. The chain couples TRBV15 to TRBJ1-1, with D unclear. V lost 7 bases to trimming and J lost 0 bases, with 15 bases between them. The CDR3 has 15 residues. The germline V gene encodes CDR1 LNHNV and CDR2 YYDKDF (reference sequence).

V usage is TRBV15 and J usage is TRBJ2-7, with 9 nucleotides matching TRBD1. This CDR3 spans 16 amino acids. V was clipped by 0 bases and J by 5 bases; unmatched bases: 8. The V gene's germline CDR1 is LNHNV and CDR2 YYDKDF (reference sequence). The CDR3 sequence is CATSREGGTGSHEQYF. CDR3 nucleotides: TGTGCCACCAGCAGAGAGGGGGGGACAGGGAGCCACGAGCAGTACTTC.